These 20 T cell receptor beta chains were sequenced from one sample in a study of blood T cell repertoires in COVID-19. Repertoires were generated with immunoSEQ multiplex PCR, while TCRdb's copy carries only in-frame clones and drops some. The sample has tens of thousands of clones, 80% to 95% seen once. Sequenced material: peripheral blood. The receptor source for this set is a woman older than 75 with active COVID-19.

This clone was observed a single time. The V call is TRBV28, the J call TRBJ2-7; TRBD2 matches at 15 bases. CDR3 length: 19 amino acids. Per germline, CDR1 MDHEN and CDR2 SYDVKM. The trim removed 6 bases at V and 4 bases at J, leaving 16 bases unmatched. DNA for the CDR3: TGTGCCAGCAGCCCGACCATCCCGGGACTAGCGGGAGGTAGGTACGAGCAGTACTTC. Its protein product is CASSPTIPGLAGGRYEQYF.

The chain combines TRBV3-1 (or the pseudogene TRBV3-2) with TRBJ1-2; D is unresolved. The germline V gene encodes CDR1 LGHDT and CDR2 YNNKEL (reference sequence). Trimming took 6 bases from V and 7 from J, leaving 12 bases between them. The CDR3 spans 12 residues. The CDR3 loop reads CASSRTGSGYTF. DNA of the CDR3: TGTGCCAGCAGTCGGACGGGGTCTGGCTACACCTTC.

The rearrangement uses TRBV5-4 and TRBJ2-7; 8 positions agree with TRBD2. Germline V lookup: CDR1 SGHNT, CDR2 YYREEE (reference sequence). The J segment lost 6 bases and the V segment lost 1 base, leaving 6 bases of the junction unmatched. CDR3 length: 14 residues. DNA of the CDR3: TGTGCCAGCAGCTTGCCGGGAGGGCCGGTCGAGCAGTACTTC. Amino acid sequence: CASSLPGGPVEQYF.

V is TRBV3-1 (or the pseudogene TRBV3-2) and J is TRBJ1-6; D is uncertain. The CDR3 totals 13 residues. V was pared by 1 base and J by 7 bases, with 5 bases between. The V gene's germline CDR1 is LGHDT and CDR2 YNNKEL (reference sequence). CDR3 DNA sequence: TGTGCCAGCAGCCAAGTCGCGAATTCACCCCTCCACTTT. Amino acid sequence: CASSQVANSPLHF.

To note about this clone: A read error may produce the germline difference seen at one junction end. The CDR3 sequence: CASSYSPSGTGVNF. Here the CDR3 DNA reads TGTGCCAGCAGTTACTCACCAAGCGGGACAGGGGTGAATTTT. This chain uses TRBV6-2 or TRBV6-3 with TRBJ2-3; the match to TRBD1 covers 10 bases. Looked up from germline, CDR1 is MNHEY and CDR2 is SVGEGT. The CDR3 length is 14 residues.

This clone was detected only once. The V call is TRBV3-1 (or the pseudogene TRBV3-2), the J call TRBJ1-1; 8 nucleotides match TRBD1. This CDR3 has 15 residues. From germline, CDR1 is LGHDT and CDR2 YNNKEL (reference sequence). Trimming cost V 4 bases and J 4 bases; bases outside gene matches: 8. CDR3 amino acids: CASSPRQGRVTEAFF. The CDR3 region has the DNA TGTGCCAGCAGCCCGAGACAGGGGAGGGTCACTGAAGCTTTCTTT.

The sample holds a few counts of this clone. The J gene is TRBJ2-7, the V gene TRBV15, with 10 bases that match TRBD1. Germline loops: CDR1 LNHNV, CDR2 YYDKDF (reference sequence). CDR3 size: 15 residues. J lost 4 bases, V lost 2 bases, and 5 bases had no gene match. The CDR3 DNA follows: TGTGCCACCAGCAGAACCCGGGACAGGGGTTACGAGCAGTACTTC. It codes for CATSRTRDRGYEQYF.

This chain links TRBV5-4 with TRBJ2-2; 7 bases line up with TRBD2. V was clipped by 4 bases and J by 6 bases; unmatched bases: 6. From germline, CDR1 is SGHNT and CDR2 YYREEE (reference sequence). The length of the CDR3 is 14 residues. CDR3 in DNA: TGTGCCAGCAGCCCCGGACTAGATCCCGGGGAGCTGTTTTTT. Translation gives CASSPGLDPGELFF. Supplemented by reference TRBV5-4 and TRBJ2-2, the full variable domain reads ETGVTQSPTHLIKTRGQQVTLRCSSQSGHNTVSWYQQALGQGPQFIFQYYREEENGRGNFPPRFSGLQFPNYSSELNVNALELDDSALYLCASSPGLDPGELFFGEGSRLTVL.

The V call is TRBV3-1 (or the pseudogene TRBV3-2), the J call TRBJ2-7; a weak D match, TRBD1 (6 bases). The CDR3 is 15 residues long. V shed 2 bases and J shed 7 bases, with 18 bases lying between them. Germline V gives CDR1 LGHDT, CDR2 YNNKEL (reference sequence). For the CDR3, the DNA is TGTGCCAGCAGCCAATTCGGTCAGGGGCTGGGGGAGCAGTACTTC. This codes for CASSQFGQGLGEQYF.

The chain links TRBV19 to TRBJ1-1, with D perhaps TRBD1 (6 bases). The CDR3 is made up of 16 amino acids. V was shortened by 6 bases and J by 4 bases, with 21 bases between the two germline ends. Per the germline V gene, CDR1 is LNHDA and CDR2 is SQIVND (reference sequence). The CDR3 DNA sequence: TGTGCCAGTAGGACTACAGGGAGGGCACGAGGCACTGAAGCTTTCTTT. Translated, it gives CASRTTGRARGTEAFF.

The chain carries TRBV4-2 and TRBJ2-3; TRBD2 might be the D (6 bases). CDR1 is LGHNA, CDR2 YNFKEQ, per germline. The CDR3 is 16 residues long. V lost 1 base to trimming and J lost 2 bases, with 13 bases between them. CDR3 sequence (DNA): TGTGCCAGCAGCCAAGGACAGCGGGTCGACACAGATACGCAGTATTTT. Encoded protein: CASSQGQRVDTDTQYF.

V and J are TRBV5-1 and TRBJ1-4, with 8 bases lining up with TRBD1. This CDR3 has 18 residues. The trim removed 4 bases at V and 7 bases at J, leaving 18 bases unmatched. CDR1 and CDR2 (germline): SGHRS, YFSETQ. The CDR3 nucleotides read TGCGCCAGCAGCCCGGTGGGGACAGGCGGCCCTGGGACTGAAAAACTGTTTTTT. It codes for CASSPVGTGGPGTEKLFF.

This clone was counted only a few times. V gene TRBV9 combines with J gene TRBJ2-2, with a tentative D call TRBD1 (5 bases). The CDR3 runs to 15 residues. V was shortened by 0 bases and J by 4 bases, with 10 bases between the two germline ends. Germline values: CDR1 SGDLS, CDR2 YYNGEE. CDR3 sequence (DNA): TGTGCCAGCAGCGTAGGGGGCCTCGGCACCGGGGAGCTGTTTTTT. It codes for CASSVGGLGTGELFF. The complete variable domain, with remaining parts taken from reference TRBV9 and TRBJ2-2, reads DSGVTQTPKHLITATGQRVTLRCSPRSGDLSVYWYQQSLDQGLQFLIQYYNGEERAKGNILERFSAQQFPDLHSELNLSSLELGDSALYFCASSVGGLGTGELFFGEGSRLTVL.

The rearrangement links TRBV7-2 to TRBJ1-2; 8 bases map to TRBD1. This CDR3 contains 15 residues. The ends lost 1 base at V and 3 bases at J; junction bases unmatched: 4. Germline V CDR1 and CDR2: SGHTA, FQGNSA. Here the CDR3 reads CASSLGQGADYGYTF. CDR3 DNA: TGTGCCAGCAGCTTAGGCCAGGGGGCGGACTATGGCTACACCTTC.

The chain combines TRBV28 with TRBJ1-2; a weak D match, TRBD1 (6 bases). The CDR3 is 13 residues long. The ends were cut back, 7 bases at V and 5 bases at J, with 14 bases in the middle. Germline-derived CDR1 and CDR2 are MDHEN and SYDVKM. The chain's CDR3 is CASNPGVGYGYTF. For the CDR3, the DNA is TGTGCCAGCAACCCAGGGGTCGGGTATGGCTACACCTTC.

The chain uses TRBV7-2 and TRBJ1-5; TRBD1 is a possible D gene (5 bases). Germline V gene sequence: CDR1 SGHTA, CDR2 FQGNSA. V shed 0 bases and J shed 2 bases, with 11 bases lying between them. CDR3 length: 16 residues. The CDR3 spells CASSLAHGGGNQPQHF. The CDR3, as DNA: TGTGCCAGCAGCTTAGCGCACGGGGGTGGCAATCAGCCCCAGCATTTT.

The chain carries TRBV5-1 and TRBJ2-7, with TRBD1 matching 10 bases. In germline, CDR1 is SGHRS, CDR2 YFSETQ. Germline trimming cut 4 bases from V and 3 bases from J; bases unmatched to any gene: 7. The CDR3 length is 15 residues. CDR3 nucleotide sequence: TGCGCCAGCAGCCGGTTGGGACAGGGGTTCTACGAGCAGTACTTC. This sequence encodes CASSRLGQGFYEQYF.

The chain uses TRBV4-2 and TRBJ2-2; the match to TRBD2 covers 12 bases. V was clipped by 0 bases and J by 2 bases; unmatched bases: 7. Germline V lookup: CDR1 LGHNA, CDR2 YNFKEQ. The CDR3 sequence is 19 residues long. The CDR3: CASSQDRSSGGVNTGELFF. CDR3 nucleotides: TGTGCCAGCAGCCAAGATAGGTCTAGCGGGGGGGTAAACACCGGGGAGCTGTTTTTT.

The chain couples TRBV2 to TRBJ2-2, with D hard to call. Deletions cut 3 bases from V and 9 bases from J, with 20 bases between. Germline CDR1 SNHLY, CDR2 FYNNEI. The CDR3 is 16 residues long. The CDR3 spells CASSESQDIHRRELFF. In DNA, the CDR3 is TGTGCCAGCAGTGAGAGTCAGGATATCCACCGCCGGGAGCTGTTTTTT.

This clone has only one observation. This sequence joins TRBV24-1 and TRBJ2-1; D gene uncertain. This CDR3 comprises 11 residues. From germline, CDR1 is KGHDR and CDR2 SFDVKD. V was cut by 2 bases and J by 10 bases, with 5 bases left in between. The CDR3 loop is CATSDYQEQFF. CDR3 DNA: TGTGCCACCAGTGATTATCAGGAGCAGTTCTTC.